The 24 T cell receptor beta chains below all came from one sample that was sequenced in a study of blood T cell repertoires in COVID-19. Sequencing was performed with immunoSEQ multiplex PCR; in TCRdb, only in-frame clones are kept and a portion is missing. The sample yields about 230,000 clones, approximately 82% seen once. The specimen sequenced was peripheral blood. The receptor source for this set is a man in his forties who had recovered from COVID-19.

The chain is built from TRBV12-3 or TRBV12-4 and TRBJ1-2; D remains unclear. V was clipped by 3 bases and J by 4 bases, with 9 bases between them. CDR3 length: 13 residues. The CDR3 reads CASSLSGIYGYTF. The CDR3, as DNA: TGTGCCAGCAGTTTGTCGGGGATCTATGGCTACACCTTC.

This clone was counted between two and nine times. The chain combines TRBV6-5 with TRBJ1-2; perhaps TRBD1 as D (6 bases). The CDR3 has 13 amino acids. Per the germline V gene, CDR1 is MNHEY and CDR2 is SVGAGI. Trimming shortened V by 6 bases and J by 3 bases, and 11 bases separated the two germline ends. CDR3 amino acids: CASSRDIYYGYTF. As DNA, the CDR3 is TGTGCCAGCAGCCGGGACATTTACTATGGCTACACCTTC.

The CDR3 nucleotides are TGTGCCAGCAGCTTACAACAGGGTGCCAGCGAGCAGTACTTC. It codes for CASSLQQGASEQYF. V is TRBV5-4 and J is TRBJ2-7; the D gene is possibly TRBD1 (6 bases). Trimming stripped 2 bases from V and 6 bases from J, with 15 bases between. The CDR3 is 14 amino acids. The germline gives CDR1 SGHNT, CDR2 YYREEE (reference sequence).

A few counts support this clone. This chain connects TRBV19 to TRBJ1-1; D ambiguous. The germline V and J ends were trimmed by 5 bases and 1 base, with 14 bases remaining between them. This CDR3 is built from 15 residues. Looked up from germline, CDR1 is LNHDA and CDR2 is SQIVND (reference sequence). CDR3 protein: CASSLAWPQNTEAFF. For the CDR3, the DNA is TGTGCCAGTAGTCTAGCCTGGCCACAGAACACTGAAGCTTTCTTT.

The chain employs TRBV5-8 and TRBJ2-7, with 9 bases that match TRBD2. Losses at the gene ends were 4 bases for V and 4 bases for J; bases not matched to a gene: 12. CDR3 size: 16 residues. Germline loops: CDR1 SGHTS, CDR2 YDEGEE. The CDR3 loop is CASSRAGSGGQYEQYF. CDR3 nucleotides: TGTGCCAGCAGCAGAGCAGGTAGCGGGGGACAATACGAGCAGTACTTC. The variable domain in full, with the rest retrieved from reference TRBV5-8 and TRBJ2-7, is EAGVTQSPTHLIKTRGQQATLRCSPISGHTSVYWYQQALGLGLQFLLWYDEGEERNRGNFPPRFSGRQFPNYSSELNVNALELEDSALYLCASSRAGSGGQYEQYFGPGTRLTVT.

The chain carries TRBV11-2 and TRBJ1-1; perhaps TRBD1 as D (6 bases). V shed 7 bases and J shed 0 bases, with 15 bases lying between them. The V gene's germline CDR1 is SGHAT and CDR2 FQNNGV. The CDR3 extends over 15 amino acids. The CDR3 reads CASTTGTIMNTEAFF. CDR3 in DNA: TGTGCCAGCACTACCGGGACAATCATGAACACTGAAGCTTTCTTT.

This rearrangement joins TRBV27 to TRBJ1-6; TRBD1 is a possible D gene (5 bases). The length of the CDR3 is 14 residues. Germline CDR1 is MNHEY and CDR2 is SMNVEV (reference sequence). Trimming removed 3 bases at V and 8 bases at J, with 11 bases between. CDR3 coding DNA: TGTGCCAGCAGTTTGCGGGACTCCGATTCACCCCTCCACTTT. Residues: CASSLRDSDSPLHF.

The chain uses TRBV19 and TRBJ1-1; no reliable D call. Germline CDR1 LNHDA, CDR2 SQIVND (reference sequence). V lost 3 bases and J 0 bases, leaving 8 bases between the germline ends. This CDR3 has 14 amino acids. The CDR3 is CASSIGPVNTEAFF. The CDR3 coding sequence is TGTGCCAGTAGTATTGGCCCTGTGAACACTGAAGCTTTCTTT.

The J gene is TRBJ1-2, the V gene TRBV5-1, with D uncertain. Germline V gene data show CDR1 as SGHRS and CDR2 as YFSETQ. The CDR3 loop spans 14 amino acids. The V and J ends lost 0 bases and 0 bases respectively, with 6 bases between them. CDR3 bases: TGCGCCAGCAGCTTGGCAGAAACTAACTATGGCTACACCTTC. Residues: CASSLAETNYGYTF.

This chain links TRBV7-2 with TRBJ2-2; 7 bases align to TRBD1. The CDR3 sequence is 17 residues long. V was clipped by 1 base and J by 1 base; unmatched bases: 6. In germline, CDR1 is SGHTA, CDR2 FQGNSA. Here the CDR3 reads CASSLVSGTVNTGELFF. CDR3 coding DNA: TGTGCCAGCAGCTTAGTATCCGGGACAGTGAACACCGGGGAGCTGTTTTTT.

The CDR3 protein is CASSQVLSEDTDTQYF. As DNA, the CDR3 is TGCGCCAGCAGCCAAGTTCTTAGCGAGGACACAGATACGCAGTATTTT. The chain recombines TRBV4-3 with TRBJ2-3; D might be TRBD2 (5 bases). Germline assignment: CDR1 LGHNA and CDR2 YSLEER. V lost 1 base, J lost 2 bases, and 13 bases lay in between. This CDR3 comprises 16 residues.

This chain uses TRBV6-5 with TRBJ1-1; 7 bases are shared with TRBD1. V trimming: 6 bases; J trimming: 3 bases; junction bases outside the gene matches: 4. From germline, CDR1 is MNHEY and CDR2 SVGAGI. The CDR3 contains 13 residues. This CDR3 reads CASSPGTDTEAFF. The DNA for the CDR3 is TGTGCCAGCAGCCCCGGGACAGACACTGAAGCTTTCTTT.

This clone came up once. This chain connects TRBV19 to TRBJ2-1, with D possibly being TRBD2 (5 bases). Germline values: CDR1 LNHDA, CDR2 SQIVND (reference sequence). There are 16 residues in the CDR3. V shed 8 bases and J shed 0 bases, with 17 bases lying between them. The CDR3 sequence is CASGSLRGFSYNEQFF. Written as DNA, the CDR3 is TGTGCCAGTGGTTCTTTAAGAGGGTTCTCCTACAATGAGCAGTTCTTC.

The J gene is TRBJ1-3, the V gene TRBV28, with 9 bases that match TRBD1. This CDR3 has 15 amino acids. V lost 6 bases to trimming and J lost 2 bases; unmatched junction nucleotides: 5. Germline V gene data show CDR1 as MDHEN and CDR2 as SYDVKM. As DNA, the CDR3 is TGTGCCAGCAGCCGAGGGACAGGGACTGGAAACACCATATATTTT. Translated: CASSRGTGTGNTIYF.

The chain uses TRBV2 and TRBJ2-7; TRBD2 agrees at 9 bases. Per germline, CDR1 SNHLY and CDR2 FYNNEI. J lost 0 bases, V lost 7 bases, and 10 bases had no gene match. The CDR3 extends over 16 amino acids. Here the CDR3 reads CASTNPAGGVSYEQYF. CDR3 nucleotide sequence: TGTGCCAGCACCAACCCAGCGGGGGGCGTCTCCTACGAGCAGTACTTC.

The J gene is TRBJ2-1, the V gene TRBV6-5; 7 nucleotides match TRBD1. The CDR3 spans 12 residues. CDR1 and CDR2 from the germline V gene are MNHEY and SVGAGI. The J segment lost 5 bases and the V segment lost 7 bases, leaving 2 bases of the junction unmatched. The CDR3 region is CASTGQNNEQFF. CDR3 sequence (DNA): TGTGCCAGCACGGGACAGAACAATGAGCAGTTCTTC.

The CDR3, as DNA: TGTGCCAGCAGCATTAGCGGAGACAGCTCCTACGAGCAGTACTTC. It encodes CASSISGDSSYEQYF. The chain employs TRBV7-8 and TRBJ2-7; D possibly corresponds to TRBD2 (6 bases). Trimming left V 5 bases short and J 0 bases short, with 14 bases between. CDR3 length: 15 amino acids. Per germline, CDR1 SGHVS and CDR2 FQNEAQ.

The chain uses TRBV29-1 and TRBJ2-5; D is perhaps TRBD1 (6 bases). The CDR3 is made up of 14 amino acids. Germline lookup yields CDR1 SQVTM and CDR2 ANQGSEA. Trimming removed 6 bases from V and 5 bases from J, with 19 bases in between. In DNA form, the CDR3 reads TGCAGCGTGGGGTCAGGGGCTGACGGGGAGACCCAGTACTTC. Amino acids: CSVGSGADGETQYF.

There are a few counts of this clone. The chain combines TRBV18 with TRBJ2-2; weak D call: TRBD2 (6 bases). The ends were cut back, 10 bases at V and 2 bases at J, with 17 bases in the middle. In germline, CDR1 is KGHSH, CDR2 LQKENI. The CDR3 is 15 residues long. CDR3 nucleotides: TGTGCCACCCAACCTAGCGACACCAACACCGGGGAGCTGTTTTTT. Amino acid sequence: CATQPSDTNTGELFF.

The chain carries TRBV19 and TRBJ2-2; TRBD1 matches at 10 bases. This CDR3 has 15 residues. The germline gives CDR1 LNHDA, CDR2 SQIVND (reference sequence). V shed 4 bases and J 7 bases; nucleotides not matched to a gene: 6. This chain's CDR3 is CASSRRQGALGELFF. The CDR3, as DNA: TGTGCCAGTAGTAGGCGACAGGGGGCGCTCGGGGAGCTGTTTTTT.

The chain is built from TRBV18 and TRBJ2-7; the match to TRBD1 covers 10 bases. Germline V gene data show CDR1 as KGHSH and CDR2 as LQKENI. The CDR3 extends over 18 amino acids. V lost 1 base to trimming and J lost 4 bases; unmatched junction nucleotides: 13. The CDR3 DNA is TGTGCCAGCTCACCACGAGGGACAGGGGCTAGATCAGGATACGAGCAGTACTTC. Encoded protein: CASSPRGTGARSGYEQYF.

Remarks on this clone: Other DNA sequences in this specimen translate into the identical CDR3. This chain joins TRBV15 and TRBJ2-6; D is unclear. Germline V gives CDR1 LNHNV, CDR2 YYDKDF (reference sequence). CDR3 size: 16 residues. The ends were cut back, 0 bases at V and 1 base at J, with 7 bases in the middle. The CDR3 sequence is CATSRDRSSGANVLTF. As DNA, the CDR3 is TGTGCCACCAGCAGAGATCGGAGTTCTGGGGCCAACGTCCTGACTTTC.

The chain combines TRBV2 with TRBJ2-7, with D possibly being TRBD2 (5 bases). Germline CDR1 and CDR2: SNHLY and FYNNEI. CDR3 size: 13 residues. V lost 4 bases and J 2 bases, leaving 9 bases between the germline ends. CDR3 sequence: CASSALATYEQYF. The CDR3 region has the DNA TGTGCCAGCAGTGCCCTAGCAACCTACGAGCAGTACTTC.

This chain joins TRBV15 and TRBJ2-7; no reliable D call. Germline CDR1 LNHNV, CDR2 YYDKDF (reference sequence). V dropped 0 bases and J dropped 2 bases, with 8 bases sitting between them. The CDR3 is made up of 14 amino acids. The CDR3 DNA follows: TGTGCCACCAGCAGAGATGTCGGTCCCTACGAGCAGTACTTC. Its protein product is CATSRDVGPYEQYF.